The 32 T cell receptor beta chains reported below all come from one sample, sequenced in a study of Graves' ophthalmopathy and Graves' hyperthyroidism. For repertoire sequencing, the TCR beta CDR3 regions were amplified from RNA transcripts. First-round RT-PCR used HTBI primers; second-round multiplex PCR followed. One entry per CDR3 protein, called by TCRdb with MiXCR from the multiplex PCR reads. The sample records a few hundred thousand distinct CDR3 sequences, roughly 18% being singletons. Sequenced material: peripheral blood. Every receptor here comes from a woman aged 18-29 years with Graves' ophthalmopathy.

Ten or more counts support this clonotype. The chain carries TRBV20-1 and TRBJ1-1; 7 nucleotides match TRBD1. Germline loops: CDR1 DFQATT, CDR2 SNEGSKA (reference sequence). With V trimmed by 6 bases and J by 1 base, 11 bases remained unmatched. The CDR3 loop spans 15 amino acids. CDR3 DNA sequence: TGCAGTGCACCTAAGCCGGGACAGCCGAACACTGAAGCTTTCTTT. It encodes CSAPKPGQPNTEAFF.

This clonotype was seen at least ten times. The chain couples TRBV28 to TRBJ1-2; TRBD1 aligns across 7 bases. Germline CDR1 reads MDHEN; CDR2 reads SYDVKM. V trimming: 3 bases; J trimming: 5 bases; junction bases outside the gene matches: 6. This CDR3 region has 14 residues. In nucleotides, the CDR3 is TGTGCCAGCAGTTTGGGACAGACGACATATGGCTACACCTTC. Its translation is CASSLGQTTYGYTF.

This clonotype was detected many times. V usage is TRBV7-2 and J usage is TRBJ2-4; D is possibly TRBD1 or TRBD2 (5 bases each). Looked up from germline, CDR1 is SGHTA and CDR2 is FQGNSA. This CDR3 region has 14 residues. Trimming removed 8 bases at V and 2 bases at J, with 13 bases between. The CDR3 DNA is TGTGCCAGCGGCCATGGGGGACCCAAAAACATTCAGTACTTC. This gives the protein CASGHGGPKNIQYF.

This clonotype occurred many times. V usage is TRBV6-4 and J usage is TRBJ2-3, with 8 bases identical to TRBD2. CDR3 length: 16 amino acids. Germline CDR1 MRHNA, CDR2 SNTAGT. The ends lost 0 bases at V and 4 bases at J; junction bases unmatched: 6. CDR3 protein: CASSDSMAGGPDTQYF. The DNA for the CDR3 is TGTGCCAGCAGTGACTCGATGGCGGGAGGTCCAGATACGCAGTATTTT.

The table lists this clonotype with many counts. V is TRBV18 and J is TRBJ1-1; D not resolved. The V gene's germline CDR1 is KGHSH and CDR2 LQKENI. The V end lost 0 bases, the J end lost 6 bases, and 11 bases lay between the germline ends. The CDR3 is 14 amino acids. CDR3 nucleotides: TGTGCCAGCTCACCACCGAGGGCTATCGCTGAAGCTTTCTTT. Amino acid sequence: CASSPPRAIAEAFF.

This clonotype was observed many times. The CDR3 nucleotides read TGTGCCACCAGCAGAGAGGGAGCGGGACTCCAAGAGACCCAGTACTTC. This codes for CATSREGAGLQETQYF. The chain couples TRBV15 to TRBJ2-5, with 7 bases matching TRBD2. Germline assignment: CDR1 LNHNV and CDR2 YYDKDF (reference sequence). The CDR3 is made up of 16 amino acids. The V and J ends lost 0 bases and 1 base, in that order; junction bases with no gene match: 5.

This clonotype was recorded at least ten times. The chain combines TRBV29-1 with TRBJ1-2, with unresolved D. Germline loops: CDR1 SQVTM, CDR2 ANQGSEA. Trimming stripped 3 bases from V and 4 bases from J, with 12 bases between. The CDR3 consists of 13 residues. CDR3 bases: TGCAGCGTTGATGGCAAGAGAGGCTATGGCTACACCTTC. The encoded protein is CSVDGKRGYGYTF.

This clonotype came up many times. This chain connects TRBV11-2 to TRBJ1-2; 8 bases are a match to TRBD1. CDR1 and CDR2 from the germline V gene are SGHAT and FQNNGV. The CDR3 is 17 amino acids. The J segment lost 0 bases and the V segment lost 5 bases, leaving 11 bases of the junction unmatched. CDR3 nucleotides: TGTGCCAGCAGCCCTGGACAGGGTGGACCAGCTAACTATGGCTACACCTTC. This translates into CASSPGQGGPANYGYTF.

This clonotype has ten or more counts. This sequence joins TRBV12-3 or TRBV12-4 and TRBJ1-3; D may be TRBD1 (5 bases). V was pared by 3 bases and J by 4 bases, with 13 bases between. The CDR3 has 15 amino acids. CDR3 residues: CASSFALSGGNTIYF. CDR3 coding DNA: TGTGCCAGCAGTTTTGCACTATCAGGGGGAAACACCATATATTTT.

This clonotype was detected ten times or more. J is TRBJ1-1 and V is TRBV4-1, with 9 bases matching TRBD1. The germline gives CDR1 MGHRA, CDR2 YSYEKL. V lost 3 bases, J lost 0 bases, and 5 bases stayed unmatched. This CDR3 spans 16 amino acids. This chain's CDR3 is CASSQWDRVMNTEAFF. CDR3 DNA sequence: TGCGCCAGCAGCCAGTGGGACAGGGTCATGAACACTGAAGCTTTCTTT.

This clonotype was picked up many times. J is TRBJ2-7 and V is TRBV29-1, with 7 bases fitting TRBD1. CDR1 is SQVTM and CDR2 is ANQGSEA in the germline V gene. Losses at the gene ends were 0 bases for V and 3 bases for J; bases not matched to a gene: 5. This CDR3 is built from 14 residues. CDR3 protein: CSVEEGGPVYEQYF. The CDR3 DNA sequence: TGCAGCGTTGAAGAAGGGGGCCCCGTCTACGAGCAGTACTTC.

The sample holds a few counts of this clonotype. This chain uses TRBV3-1 with TRBJ2-7; 9 bases fit TRBD1. The V and J ends lost 1 base and 0 bases, in that order; junction bases with no gene match: 16. Germline CDR1 reads LGHDT; CDR2 reads YNNKEL (reference sequence). The CDR3 loop spans 20 amino acids. The CDR3 nucleotides read TGTGCCAGCAGCCAAGTGTTTACAGGGGGCACCTACCAATCCTCCTACGAGCAGTACTTC. Protein: CASSQVFTGGTYQSSYEQYF.

This clonotype was found many times. This chain uses TRBV11-1 with TRBJ1-1, with D maybe TRBD1 (6 bases). The V gene lost 4 bases and the J gene lost 0 bases, with 18 bases spanning the gap. Per the germline V gene, CDR1 is SGHAT and CDR2 is FQDESV (reference sequence). This CDR3 has 17 residues. This CDR3 is CASSYWGASQVNTEAFF. The CDR3 bases are TGTGCCAGCAGCTACTGGGGGGCGAGTCAGGTGAACACTGAAGCTTTCTTT.

The sample holds many counts of this clonotype. J is TRBJ2-2 and V is TRBV6-2 or TRBV6-3; D ambiguous. The CDR3 totals 12 residues. Looked up from germline, CDR1 is MNHEY and CDR2 is SVGEGT. V was trimmed by 4 bases and J by 5 bases, leaving 5 bases between them. Written as DNA, the CDR3 is TGTGCCAGCAGTTCCGAAACCGGGGAGCTGTTTTTT. It yields the protein CASSSETGELFF.

The count of this clonotype is one. The CDR3 DNA reads TGTGCCACCAGCAGAAGCCGGGCCTCGTCTTGGGGCACTGAAGCTTTCTTT. Translation gives CATSRSRASSWGTEAFF. J is TRBJ1-1 and V is TRBV15; no definite D call. CDR1 and CDR2 from the germline V gene are LNHNV and YYDKDF (reference sequence). The CDR3 runs 17 residues. V lost 2 bases and J 4 bases, leaving 20 bases between the germline ends.

In DNA form, the CDR3 reads TGTGCCAGCAGTTCCACAGGGGCCCAATTCTCTGGGGCCAACGTCCTGACTTTC. Protein product: CASSSTGAQFSGANVLTF. The rearrangement joins TRBV12-3 or TRBV12-4 to TRBJ2-6, with 7 bases lining up with TRBD1. This CDR3 region has 18 residues. With V trimmed by 4 bases and J by 0 bases, 9 bases remained unmatched.

This clonotype was seen ten or more times. The chain has TRBV2 and TRBJ2-5; 12 bases are shared with TRBD2. The CDR3 spans 15 residues. Germline lookup yields CDR1 SNHLY and CDR2 FYNNEI. With V trimmed by 4 bases and J by 4 bases, 4 bases remained unmatched. The CDR3 reads CASSATSGRVETQYF. The CDR3 bases are TGTGCCAGCAGTGCGACTAGCGGGAGAGTAGAGACCCAGTACTTC. Supplemented by reference TRBV2 and TRBJ2-5, the full variable domain reads EPEVTQTPSHQVTQMGQEVILRCVPISNHLYFYWYRQILGQKVEFLVSFYNNEISEKSEIFDDQFSVERPDGSNFTLKIRSTKLEDSAMYFCASSATSGRVETQYFGPGTRLLVL.

This clonotype was counted many times. One end of the junction is discordant with germline, which a read error may explain. This chain links TRBV12-3 or TRBV12-4 with TRBJ1-1, with 7 bases lining up with TRBD1. The CDR3 spans 11 residues. CDR3 nucleotides: TGTGCCAGCAGAGGGGACAGAAAAGCTTCCTTT. Translating gives CASRGDRKASF.

This clonotype was detected ten times or more. This chain links TRBV6-2 or TRBV6-3 with TRBJ1-1, with TRBD1 as a possible D gene (6 bases). The CDR3 loop spans 14 amino acids. The V and J ends lost 6 bases and 0 bases respectively, with 11 bases between them. Germline V gene data show CDR1 as MNHEY and CDR2 as SVGEGT. In nucleotides, the CDR3 is TGTGCCAGCAGCCCGGACAGCCTGAACACTGAAGCTTTCTTT. The encoded protein is CASSPDSLNTEAFF.

There are many counts of this clonotype. The genes are TRBV28 and TRBJ2-7, with D possibly TRBD1 on 5 matching bases. Germline CDR1 reads MDHEN; CDR2 reads SYDVKM. V shed 2 bases and J shed 6 bases, with 17 bases lying between them. This CDR3 region has 15 residues. Written as DNA, the CDR3 is TGTGCCAGCAGTTTAGGCTCAGGGTACTCCCGCGAGCAGTACTTC. It translates to CASSLGSGYSREQYF.

This clonotype was detected ten times or more. This rearrangement joins TRBV27 to TRBJ1-5; TRBD1 aligns across 8 bases. The V and J ends lost 6 bases and 6 bases, in that order; junction bases with no gene match: 4. This CDR3 spans 13 amino acids. Germline V CDR1 and CDR2: MNHEY, SMNVEV (reference sequence). CDR3 nucleotides: TGTGCCAGCAGACCGACAGGGGTTCAGCCCCAGCATTTT. Amino acid sequence: CASRPTGVQPQHF.

V is TRBV7-2 and J is TRBJ2-7; TRBD2 is a possible D gene (6 bases). The CDR3 extends over 15 amino acids. Germline CDR1 and CDR2: SGHTA and FQGNSA. Trimming left V 5 bases short and J 4 bases short, with 18 bases between. CDR3: CASSQFGGAEYEQYF. The CDR3 nucleotides read TGTGCCAGCAGCCAATTCGGGGGAGCTGAGTACGAGCAGTACTTC.

This sequence joins TRBV6-2 or TRBV6-3 and TRBJ2-7, with D unclear. With 5 bases removed from V and 8 bases from J, the gap between germline ends came to 10 bases. The CDR3 length is 11 residues. Germline-derived CDR1 and CDR2 are MNHEY and SVGEGT. Here the CDR3 DNA reads TGTGCCAGCAGTCTCGGGCCCCAGCAGTACTTC. Its protein is CASSLGPQQYF.

This clonotype was counted ten times or more. This chain links TRBV7-9 with TRBJ2-5, with 13 bases fitting TRBD2. Germline V gene lookup returns CDR1 SEHNR and CDR2 FQNEAQ (reference sequence). Unmatched junction bases numbered 7, after V lost 5 bases and J lost 4 bases. This CDR3 spans 16 amino acids. CDR3 region: CASSPGLAGVPETQYF. The CDR3 nucleotides are TGTGCCAGCAGCCCTGGACTAGCGGGAGTCCCAGAGACCCAGTACTTC. Based on the CDR3 plus reference TRBV7-9 and TRBJ2-5, the full variable domain is DTGVSQNPRHKITKRGQNVTFRCDPISEHNRLYWYRQTLGQGPEFLTYFQNEAQLEKSRLLSDRFSAERPKGSFSTLEIQRTEQGDSAMYLCASSPGLAGVPETQYFGPGTRLLVL.

V gene TRBV19 combines with J gene TRBJ1-1; D possibly corresponds to TRBD1 (6 bases). V was trimmed by 6 bases and J by 1 base, leaving 12 bases between them. Germline V gives CDR1 LNHDA, CDR2 SQIVND (reference sequence). The CDR3 runs to 14 residues. The CDR3 sequence is CASRLQGENTEAFF. The CDR3 DNA reads TGTGCCAGTAGATTACAGGGTGAGAACACTGAAGCTTTCTTT.

This clonotype showed up many times. The V and J genes are TRBV5-1 and TRBJ1-3; 7 bases align to TRBD1. The V gene's germline CDR1 is SGHRS and CDR2 YFSETQ. Unmatched junction bases numbered 4, after V lost 4 bases and J lost 0 bases. There are 15 residues in the CDR3. The CDR3 reads CASSTGDSSGNTIYF. DNA of the CDR3: TGCGCCAGCAGCACCGGGGACAGCTCTGGAAACACCATATATTTT.

This clonotype came up many times. This sequence joins TRBV12-3 or TRBV12-4 and TRBJ2-7, with 14 bases identical to TRBD2. Unmatched junction bases numbered 6, after V lost 5 bases and J lost 9 bases. The CDR3 length is 14 residues. The CDR3 loop reads CASSPTSGRAAQYF. CDR3 nucleotides: TGTGCCAGCAGTCCGACTAGCGGGAGGGCGGCGCAGTACTTC.

This clonotype was detected many times. The chain uses TRBV10-3 and TRBJ2-7; the D gene is possibly TRBD2 (6 bases). Trimming took 0 bases from V and 0 from J, leaving 15 bases between them. This CDR3 is 17 amino acids long. CDR1 ENHRY and CDR2 SYGVKD come from the germline V gene. The CDR3 DNA reads as TGTGCCATCAGTGAGTCGATGCGCGGGAAGATCTCCTACGAGCAGTACTTC. Its protein is CAISESMRGKISYEQYF.

This clonotype was detected ten times or more. The V gene is TRBV20-1, the J gene TRBJ1-5; D is perhaps TRBD1 (5 bases). The germline CDR1 and CDR2 sequences are DFQATT and SNEGSKA (reference sequence). The CDR3 totals 13 residues. The V end lost 6 bases, the J end lost 5 bases, and 14 bases lay between the germline ends. The CDR3, as DNA: TGCAGTGCGGGCAGGGATAGGGATCAGCCCCAGCATTTT. It specifies CSAGRDRDQPQHF.

This clonotype was observed at least ten times. The chain couples TRBV12-3 or TRBV12-4 to TRBJ1-5, with 10 bases aligning to TRBD1. Trimming cost V 3 bases and J 0 bases; bases outside gene matches: 5. The CDR3 is made up of 17 amino acids. CDR3 loop: CASSFWTGGNSNQPQHF. Written as DNA, the CDR3 is TGTGCCAGCAGTTTTTGGACAGGGGGTAATAGCAATCAGCCCCAGCATTTT.

This clonotype showed up many times. The J gene is TRBJ2-7, the V gene TRBV12-3 or TRBV12-4; perhaps TRBD1 as D (6 bases). The CDR3 contains 15 residues. The V end was cut by 5 bases, the J end by 0 bases, with 14 bases between. The CDR3 is CASSRDRTSSYEQYF. The CDR3 region has the DNA TGTGCCAGCAGTCGCGACAGGACCAGCTCCTACGAGCAGTACTTC.

This clonotype was counted a few times. The rearrangement links TRBV6-1 to TRBJ2-7; D remains ambiguous. Trimming cost V 6 bases and J 2 bases, with 11 bases left between them. CDR3 length: 13 residues. Germline V gene lookup returns CDR1 MNHNS and CDR2 SASEGT. DNA for the CDR3: TGTGCCAGCAGGAGGTCACGTACCTACGAGCAGTACTTC. Translation gives CASRRSRTYEQYF.